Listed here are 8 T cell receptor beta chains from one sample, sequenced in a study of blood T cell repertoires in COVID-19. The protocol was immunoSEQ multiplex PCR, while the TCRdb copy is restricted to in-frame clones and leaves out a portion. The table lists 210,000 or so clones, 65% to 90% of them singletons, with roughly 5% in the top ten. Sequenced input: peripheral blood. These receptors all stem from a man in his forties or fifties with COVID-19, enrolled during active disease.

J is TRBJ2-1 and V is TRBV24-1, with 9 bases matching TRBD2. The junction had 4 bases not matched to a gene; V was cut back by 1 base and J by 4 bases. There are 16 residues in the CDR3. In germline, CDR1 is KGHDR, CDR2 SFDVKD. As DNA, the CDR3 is TGTGCCACCAGTGATTTCGGCGGGGGGGCATACAATGAGCAGTTCTTC. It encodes CATSDFGGGAYNEQFF.

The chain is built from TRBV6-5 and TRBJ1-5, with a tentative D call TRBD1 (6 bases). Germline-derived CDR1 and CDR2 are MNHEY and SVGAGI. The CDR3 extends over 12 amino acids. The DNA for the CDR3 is TGTGCAGTCGGGCAGGGGTATCAGCCCCAGCATTTT. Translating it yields CAVGQGYQPQHF.

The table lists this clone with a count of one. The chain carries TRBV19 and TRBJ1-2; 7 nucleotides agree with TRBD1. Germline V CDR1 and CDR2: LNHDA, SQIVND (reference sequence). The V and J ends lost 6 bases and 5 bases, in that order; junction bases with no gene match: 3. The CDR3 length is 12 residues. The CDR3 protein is CASSPGQYGYTF. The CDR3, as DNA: TGTGCCAGTAGCCCGGGACAGTATGGCTACACCTTC.

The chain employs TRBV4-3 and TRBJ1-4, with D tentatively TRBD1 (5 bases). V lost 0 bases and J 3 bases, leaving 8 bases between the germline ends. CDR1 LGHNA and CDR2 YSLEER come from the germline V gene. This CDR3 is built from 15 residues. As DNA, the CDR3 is TGCGCCAGCAGCCAAGAGGGGCAGTCTAATGAAAAACTGTTTTTT. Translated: CASSQEGQSNEKLFF.

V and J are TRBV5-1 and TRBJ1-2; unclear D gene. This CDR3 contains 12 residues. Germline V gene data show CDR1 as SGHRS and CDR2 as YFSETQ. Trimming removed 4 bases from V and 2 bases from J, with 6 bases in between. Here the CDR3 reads CASSQTNYGYTF. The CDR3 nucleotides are TGCGCCAGCAGCCAGACAAACTATGGCTACACCTTC. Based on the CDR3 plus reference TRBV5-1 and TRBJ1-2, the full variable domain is KAGVTQTPRYLIKTRGQQVTLSCSPISGHRSVSWYQQTPGQGLQFLFEYFSETQRNKGNFPGRFSGRQFSNSRSEMNVSTLELGDSALYLCASSQTNYGYTFGSGTRLTVV.

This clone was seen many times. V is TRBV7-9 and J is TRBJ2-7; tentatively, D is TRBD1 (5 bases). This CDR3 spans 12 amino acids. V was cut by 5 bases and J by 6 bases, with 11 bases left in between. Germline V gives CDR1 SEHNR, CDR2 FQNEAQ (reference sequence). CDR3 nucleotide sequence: TGTGCCAGCAGCCAGACAGTCGGCGAGCAGTACTTC. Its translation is CASSQTVGEQYF.

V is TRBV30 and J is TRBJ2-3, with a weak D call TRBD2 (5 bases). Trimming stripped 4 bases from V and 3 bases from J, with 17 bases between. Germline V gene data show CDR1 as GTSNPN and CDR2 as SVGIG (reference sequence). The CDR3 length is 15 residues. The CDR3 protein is CAWTQAAGWTDTQYF. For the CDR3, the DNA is TGTGCCTGGACCCAAGCTGCGGGTTGGACAGATACGCAGTATTTT.

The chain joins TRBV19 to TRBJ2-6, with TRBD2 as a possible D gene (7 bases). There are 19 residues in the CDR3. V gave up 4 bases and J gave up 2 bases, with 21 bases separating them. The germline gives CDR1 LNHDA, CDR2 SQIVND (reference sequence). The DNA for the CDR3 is TGTGCCAGTAGTACCTCCGGGGACAAGGGGAGGGCTGGGGCCAACGTCCTGACTTTC. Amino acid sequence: CASSTSGDKGRAGANVLTF. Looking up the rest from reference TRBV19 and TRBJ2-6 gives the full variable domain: DGGITQSPKYLFRKEGQNVTLSCEQNLNHDAMYWYRQDPGQGLRLIYYSQIVNDFQKGDIAEGYSVSREKKESFPLTVTSAQKNPTAFYLCASSTSGDKGRAGANVLTFGAGSRLTVL.